This T cell receptor (beta chain) originates from a study of T cells in Graves' hyperthyroidism and ophthalmopathy. Amplification targeted TCR beta CDR3 regions from RNA transcripts. A set of HTBI primers served as the primers for a first-round RT-PCR of the TCR CDR3. TCRdb re-derived calls from the multiplex PCR reads in MiXCR, one entry per CDR3 protein. The table lists approximately 480,000 distinct CDR3 sequences, roughly 20% of them singletons, with around a quarter in the top ten. Hyperthyroidism in the patients, aged 18 to 65, was newly diagnosed and under 2 months in duration. Researchers barred patients who had uncontrolled infection, other autoimmune disease, pregnancy or lactation. CDR1 and CDR2 (germline): SGHTA, FQGTGA. V lost 6 bases to trimming and J lost 3 bases; unmatched junction nucleotides: 9. The CDR3 runs to 16 residues. There are a few counts of this clonotype.

The source material was blood. The sequence derives from a man between 18 and 29 years old with Graves' hyperthyroidism. The chain combines TRBV7-3 with TRBJ2-4; 9 nucleotides agree with TRBD2. The CDR3 region has the DNA TGTGCCAGCAGAAGGACTAGCGCAAAATTCAAAAACATTCAGTACTTC. Translated, it gives CASRRTSAKFKNIQYF.